This TCR beta chain was found in a study of shared clonotypes between healthy human individuals. Study findings and constraints: Clonotypes not shared had lower generation probabilities than those common to all four donors. Despite large depth, sorted-subset datasets appeared incompletely sequenced.

Naive CD45RA+ and memory CD45RA-negative subsets were split from CD4+ cells. Replicate sorted-subset PCRs were loaded with 150 to 250 ng DNA, 25,000 to 30,000 T cell genomes. The data were produced by immunoSEQ multiplex PCR, yet TCRdb's version contains in-frame clones alone and is incomplete. The sample lists approximately 1,500,000 clones; 98% were seen once. Trimming removed 8 bases from V and 1 base from J; junction bases left unmatched: 2. CDR3 length: 13 amino acids. CDR1 is SNHLY, CDR2 FYNNEI, per germline. The sample holds one count of this clone. What it binds is not known. This sample includes further DNA sequences coding for the same CDR3.

The sequence derives from a man between 25 and 39 years old in good health. The chain is built from TRBV2 and TRBJ2-3, with 8 nucleotides matching TRBD1. Input material: naive CD4+ T cells sorted from blood. Subset in this sample: CD45RA+ positively selected. DNA of the CDR3: TGTGCCAGCGCGGGACAGGGCACAGATACGCAGTATTTT. Amino acid sequence: CASAGQGTDTQYF.